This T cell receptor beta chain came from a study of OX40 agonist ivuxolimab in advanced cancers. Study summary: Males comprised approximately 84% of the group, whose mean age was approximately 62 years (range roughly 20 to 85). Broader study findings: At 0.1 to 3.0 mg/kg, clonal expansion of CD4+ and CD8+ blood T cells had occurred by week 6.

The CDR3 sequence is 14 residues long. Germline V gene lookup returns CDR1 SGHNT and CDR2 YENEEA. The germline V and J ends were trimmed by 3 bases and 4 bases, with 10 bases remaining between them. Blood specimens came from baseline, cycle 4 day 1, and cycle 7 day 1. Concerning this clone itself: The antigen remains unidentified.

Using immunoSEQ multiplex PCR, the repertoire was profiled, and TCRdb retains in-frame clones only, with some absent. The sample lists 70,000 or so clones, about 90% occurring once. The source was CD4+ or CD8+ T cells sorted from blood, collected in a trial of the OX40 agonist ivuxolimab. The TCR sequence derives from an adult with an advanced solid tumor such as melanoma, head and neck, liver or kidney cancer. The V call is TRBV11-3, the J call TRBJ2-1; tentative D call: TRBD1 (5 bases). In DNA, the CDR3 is TGTGCCAGCAGCTTGGAAAGGGGATACAATGAGCAGTTCTTC. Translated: CASSLERGYNEQFF.